This paragraph reports one TCR beta chain. The data were produced by immunoSEQ multiplex PCR, yet TCRdb's version contains in-frame clones alone and is incomplete. The sample shows over 40,000 clones, approximately 80% of them seen only once. The CDR3 loop spans 12 amino acids. The V gene lost 3 bases and the J gene lost 9 bases, with 11 bases spanning the gap. CDR1 LGHNT and CDR2 FRNRAP come from the germline V gene. These data are taken from a study of T cells in localized non-small cell lung cancer. The J gene is TRBJ1-1, the V gene TRBV12-5; TRBD1 might be the D (6 bases). The receptor's source is a man between 40 and 75 years old with stage III lung adenocarcinoma. Sample: peripheral blood mononuclear cells, taken before any cancer treatment. The CDR3 DNA reads as TGTGCTAGTGGTTTTACAGGGTCTCAAGCTTTCTTT. Its protein is CASGFTGSQAFF.